The 22 T cell receptor beta chains given below trace back to one sample, sequenced in a study of beta chain features in type 1 diabetes. Study-level points and caveats: When Type 1 diabetes patients were examined, their TCRB CDR3s proved moderately but significantly shorter in all four CD4+ subsets.

The antigens for these receptors are not known. Reverse transcribing all isolated RNA meant expressed TCRB transcripts were sequenced. Measured with immunoSEQ multiplex PCR; TCRdb has only the in-frame clones, and not every one. The profile shows 250,000 to 300,000 clones, roughly 25% of them singletons. The material sequenced was naive CD4+ T cells from blood. The receptors come from a woman under 40 with type 1 diabetes.

The rearrangement links TRBV6-5 to TRBJ1-1, with 8 bases matching TRBD1. V gave up 5 bases and J gave up 1 base; unmatched junction bases: 3. The CDR3 is 14 residues long. Germline loops: CDR1 MNHEY, CDR2 SVGAGI. The CDR3 DNA reads TGTGCCAGCAGTACGGGACAGGAGAACACTGAAGCTTTCTTT. It yields the protein CASSTGQENTEAFF.

This sequence joins TRBV4-1 and TRBJ1-4; the D is unclear. V was shortened by 1 base and J by 4 bases, with 7 bases between the two germline ends. Germline V gives CDR1 MGHRA, CDR2 YSYEKL. The CDR3 length is 14 residues. The CDR3, as DNA: TGCGCCAGCAGCCAAGGTGCGGGTAATGAAAAACTGTTTTTT. It is translated as CASSQGAGNEKLFF.

The chain employs TRBV29-1 and TRBJ2-2; tentative D call: TRBD2 (5 bases). Per germline, CDR1 SQVTM and CDR2 ANQGSEA. The CDR3 covers 13 residues. Trimming pared 4 bases from V and 4 bases from J, leaving 10 bases between. CDR3 loop: CSVVFGGTGELFF. CDR3 nucleotides: TGCAGCGTTGTCTTCGGAGGCACCGGGGAGCTGTTTTTT.

This chain joins TRBV28 and TRBJ1-2; 9 bases map to TRBD1. Per the germline V gene, CDR1 is MDHEN and CDR2 is SYDVKM. The CDR3 runs 14 residues. V lost 2 bases and J lost 8; bases outside the gene matches: 6. The CDR3 spells CASSLPDRGYGYTF. DNA of the CDR3: TGTGCCAGCAGTTTACCGGACAGGGGATACGGCTACACCTTC.

This clone has only a few counts. The V call is TRBV4-1, the J call TRBJ2-7; D may be TRBD2 (6 bases). Deletions cut 1 base from V and 6 bases from J, with 16 bases between. This CDR3 contains 15 residues. In germline, CDR1 is MGHRA, CDR2 YSYEKL. CDR3 coding DNA: TGCGCCAGCAGCCAAGTGGGGACTCCCGGCATCGAGCAGTACTTC. Its protein is CASSQVGTPGIEQYF.

The gene calls are TRBV7-8 and TRBJ2-5; D may be TRBD2 (6 bases). The V gene's germline CDR1 is SGHVS and CDR2 FQNEAQ. The CDR3 consists of 14 residues. Trimming removed 5 bases at V and 5 bases at J, with 15 bases between. This CDR3 is CASSLYGSVETQYF. The CDR3 bases are TGTGCCAGCAGCCTCTACGGGAGTGTCGAGACCCAGTACTTC. The variable domain in full, completed from reference TRBV7-8 and TRBJ2-5, reads GAGVSQSPRYKVAKRGQDVALRCDPISGHVSLFWYQQALGQGPEFLTYFQNEAQLDKSGLPSDRFFAERPEGSVSTLKIQRTQQEDSAVYLCASSLYGSVETQYFGPGTRLLVL.

This clone was picked up a small number of times. The CDR3 DNA reads as TGCAGCGTTGTTAGGACAGCGGGGGATCCCCAGCATTTT. Translating gives CSVVRTAGDPQHF. The J gene is TRBJ1-5, the V gene TRBV29-1; the D gene is possibly TRBD1 (6 bases). The CDR3 is 13 amino acids. CDR1 is SQVTM and CDR2 is ANQGSEA in the germline V gene. The germline V and J ends were trimmed by 4 bases and 10 bases, with 17 bases remaining between them.

This clone was detected only a few times. The CDR3 DNA reads as TGTGCCAGCAGTGTTATGGGGCAGGCTACCTACGAGCAGTACTTC. Translated: CASSVMGQATYEQYF. This chain links TRBV2 with TRBJ2-7; D may be TRBD1 (5 bases). Germline CDR1 and CDR2: SNHLY and FYNNEI. Between the trimmed V and J ends, which lost 4 bases and 2 bases, there was a span of 15 bases. CDR3 size: 15 residues.

The chain is built from TRBV10-3 and TRBJ2-1; TRBD2 aligns across 7 bases. V shed 8 bases, J shed 5 bases, and the junction held 6 bases outside the gene matches. Germline lookup yields CDR1 ENHRY and CDR2 SYGVKD. The CDR3 length is 13 residues. CDR3 nucleotides: TGTGCCATCGGGCTAGCGGCCAACAATGAGCAGTTCTTC. This sequence encodes CAIGLAANNEQFF.

The V gene is TRBV30, the J gene TRBJ2-7, with 9 bases fitting TRBD1. From germline, CDR1 is GTSNPN and CDR2 SVGIG (reference sequence). The CDR3 covers 13 residues. After removal of 3 bases from V and 4 bases from J, the junction contained 4 bases not matched to a gene. DNA for the CDR3: TGTGCCTGGAGAAACAGGGGGCCTTACGAGCAGTACTTC. Its protein is CAWRNRGPYEQYF.

The chain carries TRBV4-2 and TRBJ2-5; D possibly corresponds to TRBD2 (6 bases). This CDR3 comprises 16 residues. The germline gives CDR1 LGHNA, CDR2 YNFKEQ. V was clipped by 1 base and J by 1 base, with 13 bases between them. This CDR3 is CASSQGSGALQETQYF. DNA for the CDR3: TGTGCCAGCAGCCAAGGTAGCGGAGCCCTCCAAGAGACCCAGTACTTC.

The sample holds a few counts of this clone. This chain joins TRBV29-1 and TRBJ1-1, with 7 bases matching TRBD1. The ends lost 5 bases at V and 0 bases at J; junction bases unmatched: 6. In germline, CDR1 is SQVTM, CDR2 ANQGSEA. CDR3 length equals 14 residues. DNA for the CDR3: TGCAGCGTTATTCGACAGGGCATGAACACTGAAGCTTTCTTT. This gives the protein CSVIRQGMNTEAFF.

This clone came up a few times. The chain is built from TRBV5-1 and TRBJ2-5; perhaps TRBD2 as D (5 bases). V lost 9 bases and J 2 bases, leaving 11 bases between the germline ends. The CDR3 is made up of 12 amino acids. In germline, CDR1 is SGHRS, CDR2 YFSETQ. The CDR3 loop is CATGEGQETQYF. CDR3 DNA sequence: TGCGCCACCGGCGAGGGTCAAGAGACCCAGTACTTC.

V is TRBV29-1 and J is TRBJ2-7; D is perhaps TRBD1 (5 bases). The CDR3 is 13 amino acids. The V and J ends lost 2 bases and 2 bases respectively, with 10 bases between them. Germline V gene data show CDR1 as SQVTM and CDR2 as ANQGSEA. The CDR3 DNA is TGCAGCGTTGAATGGCAGGGTGCCTACGAGCAGTACTTC. It codes for CSVEWQGAYEQYF.

The rearrangement joins TRBV28 to TRBJ1-2; unclear D gene. CDR3 length equals 13 residues. Between the trimmed V and J ends, which lost 5 bases and 4 bases, there was a span of 11 bases. The germline gives CDR1 MDHEN, CDR2 SYDVKM. The CDR3 DNA reads as TGTGCCAGCAGTCCACAGACAAGCTATGGCTACACCTTC. Its translation is CASSPQTSYGYTF.

This clone appeared a few times. The gene calls are TRBV28 and TRBJ2-1; 7 nucleotides line up with TRBD2. This CDR3 is 14 amino acids long. After removal of 6 bases from V and 3 bases from J, the junction contained 5 bases not matched to a gene. Germline CDR1 MDHEN, CDR2 SYDVKM. The CDR3 loop is CASRPGLIYNEQFF. For the CDR3, the DNA is TGTGCCAGCAGACCGGGACTAATCTACAATGAGCAGTTCTTC.

About this clone: The same CDR3 also results from other DNA sequences found in this sample. V usage is TRBV29-1 and J usage is TRBJ1-1; perhaps TRBD1 as D (5 bases). V shed 3 bases and J shed 2 bases, with 7 bases lying between them. Per the germline V gene, CDR1 is SQVTM and CDR2 is ANQGSEA. The CDR3 is made up of 12 amino acids. This chain's CDR3 is CSVDRVNTEAFF. CDR3 sequence (DNA): TGCAGCGTTGACAGGGTAAACACTGAAGCTTTCTTT.

The chain employs TRBV18 and TRBJ2-5; TRBD1 aligns across 7 bases. Germline V gene sequence: CDR1 KGHSH, CDR2 LQKENI. The V and J ends lost 1 base and 5 bases, in that order; junction bases with no gene match: 4. This CDR3 contains 14 residues. The chain's CDR3 is CASSPQGATETQYF. CDR3 DNA sequence: TGTGCCAGCTCACCACAGGGGGCGACGGAGACCCAGTACTTC.

V gene TRBV19 combines with J gene TRBJ1-5; D not certain. Germline CDR1 reads LNHDA; CDR2 reads SQIVND (reference sequence). The CDR3 runs to 15 residues. V lost 0 bases and J lost 3, with 9 bases in between. The CDR3 coding sequence is TGTGCCAGTAGTATAGAGGAAGGAGACAATCAGCCCCAGCATTTT. The encoded protein is CASSIEEGDNQPQHF.

This clone was seen a few times. The V gene is TRBV25-1, the J gene TRBJ2-3; D unclear. CDR1 MGHDK and CDR2 SYGVNS come from the germline V gene. The CDR3 is 11 amino acids. Trimming cost V 5 bases and J 4 bases, with 4 bases left between them. In nucleotides, the CDR3 is TGTGCCAGCAGTTCCGCAGATACGCAGTATTTT. Translated: CASSSADTQYF.

The chain links TRBV30 to TRBJ1-2; D may be TRBD1 (5 bases). The CDR3 extends over 11 amino acids. CDR1 is GTSNPN, CDR2 SVGIG, per germline (reference sequence). In DNA form, the CDR3 reads TGTGCTCTGAGCCCGGGGGAAGGCTACACCTTC. It yields the protein CALSPGEGYTF.

CDR3 in amino acids: CASSGAGNQPQHF. In nucleotides, the CDR3 is TGTGCCAGCAGCGGTGCGGGCAATCAGCCCCAGCATTTT. This rearrangement joins TRBV11-2 to TRBJ1-5; D remains ambiguous. The CDR3 covers 13 residues. Germline CDR1 reads SGHAT; CDR2 reads FQNNGV. With 5 bases removed from V and 2 bases from J, the gap between germline ends came to 7 bases.